This T cell receptor beta chain appears in the sequencing data of a study of response to subunit inactivated influenza vaccine (dated by TCRdb to between 2017 and 2018). With regard to the full study: Deep quantitative T cell receptor repertoire profiling was used in the study to track responses to a trivalent subunit inactivated influenza vaccine. Broad study findings and their caveats: The authors suggested that each seasonal influenza vaccination may recruit only a limited number of new T cells.

The protocol used for the library was RT-PCR. The sequencer was an Illumina HiSeq 2500. TCRdb took the public reads, trimmed them with fastp at Q25, ran MiXCR for clone calling and kept in-frame beta chains. Duplicate CDR3 protein sequences are folded into a single record with the most common DNA and genes. Here the sample has about 570,000 distinct CDR3 sequences; roughly 10% occur a single time. More than 8.5% of the sample is taken by the ten largest. V is shortened by 5 bases, J by 2 bases, and the region joining them spans 25 bases. From the cysteine through the phenylalanine, the CDR3 covers 18 amino acids. Only the CDR3 portion is preserved as DNA: 54 bases, with reading frame beginning at the first base. The germline V gene yields MDHEN for CDR1 and SYDVKM for CDR2. With regard to this clonotype: Its antigen target is currently unknown. No base-level quality is on record; no much larger clone is a single base apart.

Here the chain combines TRBV28 and TRBJ2-7; the D segment could be TRBD2, given 6 matching bases. The sequence was obtained from a man aged 45-65 years who received an inactivated influenza vaccine. Donor details come from another sample of the same person, matched by shared clones. The source was PBMCs from blood, collected on the day of vaccination. At the DNA level, the sequence is TGTGCCAGCAGTCCCCCTGGGGGGTTTAACGAGTCTGCCTACGAGCAGTACTTC. Its coded protein is CASSPPGGFNESAYEQYF.